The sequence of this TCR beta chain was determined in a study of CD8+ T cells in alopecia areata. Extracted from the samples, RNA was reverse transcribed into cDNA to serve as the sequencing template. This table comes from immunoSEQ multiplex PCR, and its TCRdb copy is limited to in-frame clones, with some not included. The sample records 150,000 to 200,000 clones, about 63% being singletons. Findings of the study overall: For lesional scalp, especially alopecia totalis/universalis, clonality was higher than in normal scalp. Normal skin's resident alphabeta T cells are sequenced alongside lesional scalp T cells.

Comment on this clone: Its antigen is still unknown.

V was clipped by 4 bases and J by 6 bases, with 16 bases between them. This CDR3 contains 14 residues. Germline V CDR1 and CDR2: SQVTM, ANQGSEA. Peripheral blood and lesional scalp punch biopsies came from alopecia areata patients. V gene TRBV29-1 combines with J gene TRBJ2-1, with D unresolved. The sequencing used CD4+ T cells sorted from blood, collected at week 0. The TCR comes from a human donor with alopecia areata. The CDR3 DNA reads TGCAGCGTTGGTATTTCCACAGACTCCAATGAGCAGTTCTTC. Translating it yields CSVGISTDSNEQFF.